This T cell receptor (beta chain) appears in the sequencing data of a study of PD-1 blockade in classical Hodgkin lymphoma. Each of the patients experienced relapse following autologous stem cell transplantation, and their brentuximab vedotin exposure differed. The CDR3 consists of 19 residues. Germline loops: CDR1 SGDLS, CDR2 YYNGEE. V was cut by 9 bases and J by 11 bases, with 42 bases left in between. Profiling relied on immunoSEQ multiplex PCR, and the TCRdb table lists in-frame clones only, not all of them. In the table there are fewer than 75,000 clones, about 88% of which are singletons. The source was peripheral blood mononuclear cells (PBMCs), collected before the second cycle of nivolumab. The source is a human donor with classical Hodgkin lymphoma. J is TRBJ2-7 and V is TRBV9; weak D call: TRBD1 (5 bases). This CDR3 reads CAIPRQRFRITGRLRREYF. The CDR3 DNA reads TGTGCCATACCTCGTCAAAGATTTAGGATTACAGGCCGCCTACGAAGGGAGTACTTC.